These T cell receptor beta chains were read from a single sample in a study of blood T cell repertoires in COVID-19. Only in-frame clones appear in the TCRdb table, and some are missing; sequencing was by immunoSEQ multiplex PCR. The sample includes 200,000 to 250,000 clones, about 85% seen only once; the top ten take around 2.9%. Material for sequencing was peripheral blood. All receptors derive from a man aged 50 to 60 who had recovered from COVID-19. Both conserved end residues are part of each CDR3. A D gene is named only where the DNA matches it firmly. The size of a clone is reported for some rows only, either as once, few or many, or as a class for expanded clones.

clone_size: -
v_call: TRBV5-6
j_call: TRBJ1-4
d_call: TRBD1
cdr3_nt: TGTGCCAGCAGTTCTCGGACAGGCGGATTTGAAAAACTGTTTTTT
cdr3_aa: CASSSRTGGFEKLFF

clone_size: -
v_call: TRBV9
j_call: TRBJ1-6
d_call: TRBD1
cdr3_nt: TGTGCCAGCAGCAGTACGGAACAGGGGAGTTCACCCCTCCACTTT
cdr3_aa: CASSSTEQGSSPLHF

clone_size: -
v_call: TRBV19
j_call: TRBJ2-2
d_call: TRBD2
cdr3_nt: TGTGCCAGTAGTACGGGACTAGCGGGAGTAAAGAAGGAGCTGTTTTTT
cdr3_aa: CASSTGLAGVKKELFF

clone_size: once
v_call: TRBV6-2/TRBV6-3
j_call: TRBJ2-1
d_call: -
cdr3_nt: TGTGCCAGCAGTTACTATATGGCGGCCGACTCCTACAATGAGCAGTTCTTC
cdr3_aa: CASSYYMAADSYNEQFF

clone_size: few
v_call: TRBV24-1
j_call: TRBJ2-2
d_call: -
cdr3_nt: TGTGCCACCAGTGATCCAAGGGGTAACACCGGGGAGCTGTTTTTT
cdr3_aa: CATSDPRGNTGELFF

clone_size: -
v_call: TRBV30
j_call: TRBJ2-1
d_call: TRBD2
cdr3_nt: TGTGTCGGGGGAGGCGGGAGGGCCAGTGAGCAGTTCTTC
cdr3_aa: CVGGGGRASEQFF

clone_size: -
v_call: TRBV18
j_call: TRBJ2-1
d_call: -
cdr3_nt: TGTGCCAGCTCACCACAGGGCGGGACCGGCTACAATGAGCAGTTCTTC
cdr3_aa: CASSPQGGTGYNEQFF

clone_size: once
v_call: TRBV7-2
j_call: TRBJ2-4
d_call: -
cdr3_nt: TGTGCCAGCAGCTCTTACCCGGGACAAGGGGTAAACATTCAGTACTTC
cdr3_aa: CASSSYPGQGVNIQYF

clone_size: -
v_call: TRBV6-2/TRBV6-3
j_call: TRBJ1-1
d_call: -
cdr3_nt: TGTGCCAGCAGTACCCAGGGGAAAACCATGAACACTGAAGCTTTCTTT
cdr3_aa: CASSTQGKTMNTEAFF

clone_size: -
v_call: TRBV25-1
j_call: TRBJ1-6
d_call: TRBD1
cdr3_nt: TGTGCCAGCAGTGAATACACAGGGGAGAGTAATTCACCCCTCCACTTT
cdr3_aa: CASSEYTGESNSPLHF

clone_size: -
v_call: TRBV7-9
j_call: TRBJ2-7
d_call: TRBD2
cdr3_nt: TGTGCCAGCAGGGATGGACTAGCGGATATCTACGAGCAGTACTTC
cdr3_aa: CASRDGLADIYEQYF

clone_size: few
v_call: TRBV11-2
j_call: TRBJ2-7
d_call: TRBD1
cdr3_nt: TGTGCCAGCAGCTTCTTTTCCGGGACAGGGAACGAGCAGTACTTC
cdr3_aa: CASSFFSGTGNEQYF

clone_size: -
v_call: TRBV7-2
j_call: TRBJ1-2
d_call: -
cdr3_nt: TGTGCCAGCAGCGCAGGACTAACCCCCTATGGTTACACCTTC
cdr3_aa: CASSAGLTPYGYTF

clone_size: -
v_call: TRBV2
j_call: TRBJ2-4
d_call: TRBD1
cdr3_nt: TGTGCCAGCAGTGAAGATAGGGGGCTGGCCAAAAACATTCAGTACTTC
cdr3_aa: CASSEDRGLAKNIQYF

clone_size: -
v_call: TRBV24-1
j_call: TRBJ2-3
d_call: TRBD1
cdr3_nt: TGTGCCACCAGTGAGGACAGGGCGGTGGCGGGCACAGATACGCAGTATTTT
cdr3_aa: CATSEDRAVAGTDTQYF

clone_size: -
v_call: TRBV30
j_call: TRBJ1-1
d_call: TRBD1
cdr3_nt: TGTGCCTGGAGTCAACAGGGGGACACTGAAGCTTTCTTT
cdr3_aa: CAWSQQGDTEAFF

clone_size: -
v_call: TRBV25-1
j_call: TRBJ1-6
d_call: -
cdr3_nt: TGTGCCAGCAGATCCTCCCGTTCACCCCTCCACTTT
cdr3_aa: CASRSSRSPLHF

clone_size: -
v_call: TRBV4-2
j_call: TRBJ2-5
d_call: TRBD2
cdr3_nt: TGTGCCAGCAGCCTGTCCGGGACTAGCGGGAGTTCCGGACAAGAGACCCAGTACTTC
cdr3_aa: CASSLSGTSGSSGQETQYF

clone_size: once
v_call: TRBV6-6
j_call: TRBJ2-1
d_call: TRBD2
cdr3_nt: TGTGCCAGCAGTCACAGGCTTTATGGCGGGAGGGCCGGTGAGCAGTTCTTC
cdr3_aa: CASSHRLYGGRAGEQFF

clone_size: -
v_call: TRBV19
j_call: TRBJ2-3
d_call: TRBD2
cdr3_nt: TGTGCCAGTAGTATAGGGACTAGAATGACTACGCAGTATTTT
cdr3_aa: CASSIGTRMTTQYF

clone_size: -
v_call: TRBV13
j_call: TRBJ2-7
d_call: -
cdr3_nt: TGTGCCAGCAGCTCCGACAGATCCTACGAGCAGTACTTC
cdr3_aa: CASSSDRSYEQYF

clone_size: -
v_call: TRBV10-2
j_call: TRBJ1-5
d_call: TRBD1
cdr3_nt: TGCGCCAGCAGTGAGTCTCGGACAGGGGAGAATCAGCCCCAGCATTTT
cdr3_aa: CASSESRTGENQPQHF